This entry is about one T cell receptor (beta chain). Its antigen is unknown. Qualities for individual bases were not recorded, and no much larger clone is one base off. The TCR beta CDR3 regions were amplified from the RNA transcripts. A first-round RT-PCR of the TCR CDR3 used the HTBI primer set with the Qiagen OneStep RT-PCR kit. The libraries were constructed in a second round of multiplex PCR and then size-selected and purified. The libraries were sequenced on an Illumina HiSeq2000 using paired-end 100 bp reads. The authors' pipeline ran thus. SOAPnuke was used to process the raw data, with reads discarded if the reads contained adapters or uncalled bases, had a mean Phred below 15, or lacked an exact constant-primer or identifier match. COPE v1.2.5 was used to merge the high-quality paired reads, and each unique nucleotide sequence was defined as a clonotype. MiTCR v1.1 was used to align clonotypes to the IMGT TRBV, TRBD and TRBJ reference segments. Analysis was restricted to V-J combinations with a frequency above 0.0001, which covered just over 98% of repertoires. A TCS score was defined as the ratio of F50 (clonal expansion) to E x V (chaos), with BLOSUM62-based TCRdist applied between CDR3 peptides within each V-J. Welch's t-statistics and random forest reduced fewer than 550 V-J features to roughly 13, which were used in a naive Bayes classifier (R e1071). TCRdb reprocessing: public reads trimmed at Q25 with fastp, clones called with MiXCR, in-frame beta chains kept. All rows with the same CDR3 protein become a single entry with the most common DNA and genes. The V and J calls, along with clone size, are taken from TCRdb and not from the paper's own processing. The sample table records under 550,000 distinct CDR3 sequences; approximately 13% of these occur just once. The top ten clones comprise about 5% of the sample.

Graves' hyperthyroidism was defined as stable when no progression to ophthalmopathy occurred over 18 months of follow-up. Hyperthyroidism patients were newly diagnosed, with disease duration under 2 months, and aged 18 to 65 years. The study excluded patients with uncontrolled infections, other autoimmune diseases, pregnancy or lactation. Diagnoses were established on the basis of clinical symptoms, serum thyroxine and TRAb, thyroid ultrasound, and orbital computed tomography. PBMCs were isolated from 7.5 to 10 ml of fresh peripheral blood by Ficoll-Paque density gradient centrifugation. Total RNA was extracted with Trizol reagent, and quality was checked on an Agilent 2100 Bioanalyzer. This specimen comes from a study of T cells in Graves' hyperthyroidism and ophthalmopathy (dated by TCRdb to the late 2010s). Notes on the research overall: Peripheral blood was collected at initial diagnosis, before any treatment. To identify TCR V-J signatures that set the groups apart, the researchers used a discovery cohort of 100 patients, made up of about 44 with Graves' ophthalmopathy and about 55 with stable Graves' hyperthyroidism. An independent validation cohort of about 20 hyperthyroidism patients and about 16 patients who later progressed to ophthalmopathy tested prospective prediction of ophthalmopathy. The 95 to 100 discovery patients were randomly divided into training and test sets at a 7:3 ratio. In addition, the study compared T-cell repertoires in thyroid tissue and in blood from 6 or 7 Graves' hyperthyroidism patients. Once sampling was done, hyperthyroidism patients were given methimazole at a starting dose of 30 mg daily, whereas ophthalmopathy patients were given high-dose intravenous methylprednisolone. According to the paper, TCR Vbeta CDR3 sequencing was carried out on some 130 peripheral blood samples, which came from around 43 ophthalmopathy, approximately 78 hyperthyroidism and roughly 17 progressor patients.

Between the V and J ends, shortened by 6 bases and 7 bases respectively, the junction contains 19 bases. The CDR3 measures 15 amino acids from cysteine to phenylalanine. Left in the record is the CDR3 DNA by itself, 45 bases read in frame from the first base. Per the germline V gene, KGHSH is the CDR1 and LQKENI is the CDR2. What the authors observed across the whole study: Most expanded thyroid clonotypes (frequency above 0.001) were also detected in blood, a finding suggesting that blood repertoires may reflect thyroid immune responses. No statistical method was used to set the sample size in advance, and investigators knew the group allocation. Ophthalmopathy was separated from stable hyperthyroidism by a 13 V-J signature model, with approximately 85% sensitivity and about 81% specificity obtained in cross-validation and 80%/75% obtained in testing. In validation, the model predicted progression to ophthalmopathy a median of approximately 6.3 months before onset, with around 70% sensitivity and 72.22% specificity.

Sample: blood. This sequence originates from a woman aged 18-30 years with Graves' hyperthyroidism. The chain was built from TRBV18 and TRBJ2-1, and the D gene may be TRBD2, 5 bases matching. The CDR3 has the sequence CASSLGDLARNEQFF. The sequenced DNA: TGTGCCAGCTCCCTGGGTGATTTAGCGCGAAATGAGCAGTTCTTC.